The rows below give T cell receptor beta chains drawn from one sample of a study of T cell responses to AZD1222 COVID-19 vaccine. Libraries were prepared by immunoSEQ multiplex PCR; TCRdb keeps only in-frame clonotypes and omits some of them. The sample consists of about 140,000 clones, nearly 95% of them appearing once. The input for sequencing was peripheral blood, taken on day 0 of AZD1222 vaccination. Source of these receptors: an adult in good health. Each CDR3 is given with its conserved first and last residue. The D gene is left open where the match is weak. Clone size is stated in some rows and not others, as once, few, many or a class when expanded.

V	size	D	J	DNA	CDR3
TRBV11-2	NA	NA	TRBJ2-1	TGTGCCAGCAGCTTATGGGGCAACAATGAGCAGTTCTTC	CASSLWGNNEQFF
TRBV2	NA	NA	TRBJ1-5	TGTGCCAGCAAGCCGCCGGGGGGGTTATTAAATCAGCCCCAGCATTTT	CASKPPGGLLNQPQHF
TRBV27	NA	TRBD1	TRBJ1-6	TGTGCCAGCAGGGGACAGGGATCTTCACCCCTCCACTTT	CASRGQGSSPLHF
TRBV10-2	NA	NA	TRBJ2-1	TGCGCCAGGGGGGACGGACTCAGGCCAAATGAGCAGTTCTTC	CARGDGLRPNEQFF
TRBV20-1	NA	NA	TRBJ1-2	TGCAGTGCTCCCGGGTCCTATGGCTACACCTTC	CSAPGSYGYTF
TRBV28	once	TRBD2	TRBJ2-7	TGTGCCAGCAGTTCACTAGCGGGAGGATTCTACGAGCAGTACTTC	CASSSLAGGFYEQYF
TRBV7-2	NA	NA	TRBJ1-6	TGTGCCAGCAGCTTGGACGCCGGCTCCTATAATTCACCCCTCCACTTT	CASSLDAGSYNSPLHF
TRBV5-6	NA	NA	TRBJ1-1	TGTGCCAGCAGCTTGAGACAGCCGAACACTGAAGCTTTCTTT	CASSLRQPNTEAFF
TRBV27	NA	TRBD1	TRBJ2-1	TGTGCCAGCAGGGGACAGGGAAAAGACAATGAGCAGTTCTTC	CASRGQGKDNEQFF
TRBV11-2	once	NA	TRBJ2-6	TGTGCCAGCAGCTTAGAGGCTGCTGGGGCCAACGTCCTGACTTTC	CASSLEAAGANVLTF
TRBV3-1/TRBV3-2	NA	TRBD1	TRBJ1-4	TGTGCCAGCAGCCATGAAGGACAGGCAACTAATGAAAAACTGTTTTTT	CASSHEGQATNEKLFF
TRBV14	few	NA	TRBJ1-2	TGTGCCAGCAGCCAGGCGAGGATCGACTATGGCTACACCTTC	CASSQARIDYGYTF
TRBV12-3/TRBV12-4	NA	TRBD1	TRBJ1-2	TGTGCCAGCAGACAGGGGGAAGATGGCTACACCTTC	CASRQGEDGYTF
TRBV6-6	once	NA	TRBJ1-2	TGTGCCGGCGGGGCAGAGAACTATGGCTACACCTTC	CAGGAENYGYTF
TRBV6-4	NA	TRBD2	TRBJ2-7	TGTGCCAGCAGTGAAACTAGCGGGACCGAGAACGAGCAGTACTTC	CASSETSGTENEQYF
TRBV5-4	NA	TRBD1	TRBJ2-5	TGTGCCAGCAGCTTCCAAAGGGGGCGAGGAGAGACCCAGTACTTC	CASSFQRGRGETQYF
TRBV9	NA	NA	TRBJ1-2	TGTGCCAGCAGCCCAACCGAAGTCCAGGGGTATGGCTACACCTTC	CASSPTEVQGYGYTF